These 21 T cell receptor beta chains came from one sample sequenced in a study of T cell repertoires in cytomegalovirus infection. MiXCR, applied by TCRdb to the reads, yields one record per CDR3 protein. The top ten clones hold approximately 40% of a sample with a few hundred thousand distinct CDR3 sequences, about 44% of them seen once. Their antigens remain unidentified. The sequencing used cultured PBMCs, collected from culture after CMV antigen stimulation. The receptors originated from a human donor in good health (CMV status not recorded). Some clones in this sample may be carry-over from other donors' samples.

This clonotype was seen a handful of times. This chain uses TRBV12-3 or TRBV12-4 with TRBJ2-3; D not certain. The CDR3 length is 12 residues. Between the trimmed V and J ends, which lost 7 bases and 4 bases, there was a span of 9 bases. CDR3 sequence reads: CASTPPPDTQYF. CDR3 DNA sequence: TGTGCCAGCACCCCTCCCCCAGATACGCAGTATTTT.

The chain uses TRBV6-5 and TRBJ2-5; TRBD1 or TRBD2 may be the D gene (6 bases each). This CDR3 region has 18 residues. V was trimmed by 0 bases and J by 2 bases, leaving 19 bases between them. Germline CDR1 reads MNHEY; CDR2 reads SVGAGI. The CDR3 spells CASSYSRSSGGPQETQYF. The CDR3 nucleotides read TGTGCCAGCAGTTACTCGAGATCATCCGGGGGCCCTCAAGAGACCCAGTACTTC.

The chain is built from TRBV5-4 and TRBJ2-2; 7 bases are shared with TRBD2. The CDR3 consists of 15 residues. Looked up from germline, CDR1 is SGHNT and CDR2 is YYREEE (reference sequence). V dropped 0 bases and J dropped 1; count of bases not matched to a gene: 0. The CDR3 DNA reads TGTGCCAGCAGCTTGGGCGGGAGGAACACCGGGGAGCTGTTTTTT. Protein sequence: CASSLGGRNTGELFF.

This clonotype has more than one count but fewer than ten. The CDR3 spells CASSYKASGGETQYF. In DNA, the CDR3 is TGTGCCAGCAGTTATAAGGCTAGCGGGGGGGAGACCCAGTACTTC. The V call is TRBV6-1, the J call TRBJ2-5, with 11 bases lining up with TRBD2. Trimming at V came to 5 bases and at J to 5 bases, leaving 7 bases not matched to a gene. This CDR3 is built from 15 residues. Germline CDR1 reads MNHNS; CDR2 reads SASEGT.

The rearrangement joins TRBV12-3 or TRBV12-4 to TRBJ1-4; TRBD1 matches 9 bases. V shed 5 bases, J shed 5 bases, and the junction held 12 bases outside the gene matches. This CDR3 is built from 17 residues. The CDR3 here is CASSPDRGWKGNEKLFF. The DNA of the CDR3 is TGTGCCAGCAGTCCGGACAGGGGTTGGAAGGGGAATGAAAAACTGTTTTTT.

This sequence joins TRBV6-5 and TRBJ1-2, with 9 positions matching TRBD1. The CDR3 consists of 15 residues. V lost 6 bases to trimming and J lost 8 bases; unmatched junction nucleotides: 13. Germline loops: CDR1 MNHEY, CDR2 SVGAGI. The CDR3 reads CASRPGTGLPRGYTF. In DNA form, the CDR3 reads TGTGCCAGCAGGCCCGGGACAGGGTTGCCTAGGGGCTACACCTTC.

The chain combines TRBV6-6 with TRBJ1-5, with 9 bases aligning to TRBD1. Germline CDR1 and CDR2: MNHNY and SVGAGI (reference sequence). The CDR3 consists of 18 residues. V shed 2 bases, J shed 0 bases, and the junction held 8 bases outside the gene matches. The DNA of the CDR3 is TGTGCCAGCAGTTACACCACAGGGGGCGCTAGTAGCAATCAGCCCCAGCATTTT. It is translated as CASSYTTGGASSNQPQHF.

This clonotype was detected a few times. The chain uses TRBV7-2 and TRBJ2-7, with a possible D match to TRBD2 (6 bases). Germline CDR1 SGHTA, CDR2 FQGNSA. This CDR3 comprises 14 residues. V was cut by 5 bases and J by 7 bases, with 18 bases left in between. The CDR3 reads CASSETGEHYEQYF. The CDR3 DNA reads TGTGCCAGCAGCGAGACGGGGGAGCATTATGAGCAGTACTTC.

The chain recombines TRBV27 with TRBJ2-7, with D possibly TRBD1 on 6 matching bases. From germline, CDR1 is MNHEY and CDR2 SMNVEV (reference sequence). This CDR3 region has 15 residues. Trimming cost V 5 bases and J 4 bases, with 18 bases left between them. Here the CDR3 DNA reads TGTGCCAGCAGTCCCGCCGCAGGGGTCGGGTACGAGCAGTACTTC. This translates into CASSPAAGVGYEQYF.

This clonotype was seen a handful of times. This chain connects TRBV12-3 or TRBV12-4 to TRBJ2-3; D is unclear. V lost 5 bases to trimming and J lost 2 bases, with 11 bases between them. There are 14 residues in the CDR3. CDR3 in amino acids: CASSKVADTDTQYF. Here the CDR3 DNA reads TGTGCCAGCAGTAAAGTTGCGGACACAGATACGCAGTATTTT.

The chain has TRBV7-2 and TRBJ1-4; D unresolved. Deletions cut 2 bases from V and 5 bases from J, with 9 bases between. This CDR3 comprises 14 residues. Germline values: CDR1 SGHTA, CDR2 FQGNSA. The CDR3 region is CASSLIGGNEKLFF. The DNA for the CDR3 is TGTGCCAGCAGCTTAATCGGCGGAAATGAAAAACTGTTTTTT.

This clonotype was found a few times. The CDR3 protein is CASSFKSWFTDTQYF. Written as DNA, the CDR3 is TGTGCCAGCAGCTTCAAGTCGTGGTTCACAGATACGCAGTATTTT. J is TRBJ2-3 and V is TRBV7-9; D is uncertain. V lost 3 bases and J 2 bases, leaving 12 bases between the germline ends. This CDR3 is 15 amino acids long. The germline gives CDR1 SEHNR, CDR2 FQNEAQ (reference sequence).

The CDR3, as DNA: TGCGCCAGCAGCCGAGCGGGGTTGAATGAGCAGTTCTTC. Protein sequence: CASSRAGLNEQFF. The rearrangement links TRBV4-1 to TRBJ2-1, with 7 bases lining up with TRBD2. This CDR3 spans 13 amino acids. Trimming cost V 4 bases and J 7 bases; bases outside gene matches: 4. Germline V gene data show CDR1 as MGHRA and CDR2 as YSYEKL.

This clonotype has a single count. This sequence joins TRBV27 and TRBJ1-5; no reliable D call. In germline, CDR1 is MNHEY, CDR2 SMNVEV (reference sequence). This CDR3 is built from 13 residues. Trimming stripped 8 bases from V and 6 bases from J, with 14 bases between. CDR3 nucleotides: TGTGCCAGCTCCCTCGGGGTGACTCAGCCCCAGCATTTT. Amino acids: CASSLGVTQPQHF.

The V gene is TRBV7-2, the J gene TRBJ2-5; a weak D match, TRBD2 (6 bases). CDR1 and CDR2 (germline): SGHTA, FQGNSA. The V and J ends lost 5 bases and 7 bases respectively, with 11 bases between them. This CDR3 has 12 amino acids. This CDR3 is CASSELGGTQYF. The CDR3 DNA reads as TGTGCCAGCAGCGAGCTCGGGGGGACCCAGTACTTC.

The CDR3 reads CASSSIAGTGGNTEAFF. As DNA, the CDR3 is TGTGCCAGTAGCAGCATCGCCGGGACAGGTGGGAACACTGAAGCTTTCTTT. The chain has TRBV19 and TRBJ1-1; the match to TRBD1 covers 8 bases. The CDR3 runs to 17 residues. V lost 6 bases, J lost 1 base, and 13 bases stayed unmatched. From germline, CDR1 is LNHDA and CDR2 SQIVND (reference sequence).

Ten or more counts support this clonotype. The V gene is TRBV7-2, the J gene TRBJ2-7; a weak D match, TRBD1 (6 bases). CDR1 is SGHTA and CDR2 is FQGNSA in the germline V gene. V lost 2 bases to trimming and J lost 0 bases, with 14 bases between them. The CDR3 totals 16 residues. CDR3 DNA: TGTGCCAGCAGCTTAATACAGGGTAAAAGCTCCTACGAGCAGTACTTC. This codes for CASSLIQGKSSYEQYF.

This clonotype was detected once. This chain joins TRBV6-5 and TRBJ2-5; D is possibly TRBD2 (7 bases). The CDR3 totals 17 residues. V lost 2 bases, J lost 5 bases, and 21 bases lay in between. Germline assignment: CDR1 MNHEY and CDR2 SVGAGI. Here the CDR3 DNA reads TGTGCCAGCAGTTACGGGGCGGGCGGGGGCCTGACGGAGACCCAGTACTTC. Protein product: CASSYGAGGGLTETQYF.

This clonotype was picked up many times. The genes are TRBV7-2 and TRBJ1-5; possibly TRBD1 for D (5 bases). CDR3 size: 13 residues. Germline lookup yields CDR1 SGHTA and CDR2 FQGNSA. V lost 3 bases and J lost 6, with 9 bases in between. In nucleotides, the CDR3 is TGTGCCAGCAGCTTTTCCCAGGGTCAGCCCCAGCATTTT. Its translation is CASSFSQGQPQHF.

In this sample, this clonotype turned up a few times. The chain recombines TRBV6-1 with TRBJ1-6, with unresolved D. Germline V gene lookup returns CDR1 MNHNS and CDR2 SASEGT. CDR3 length: 11 amino acids. The V end was cut by 6 bases, the J end by 7 bases, with 4 bases between. The CDR3 region has the DNA TGTGCCAGCAGGCGAAATTCACCCCTCCACTTT. This encodes CASRRNSPLHF.

This clonotype has more than one count but fewer than ten. This chain uses TRBV7-6 with TRBJ2-5; unclear D gene. The CDR3 contains 14 residues. Per germline, CDR1 SGHVS and CDR2 FNYEAQ. V shed 5 bases and J shed 0 bases, with 10 bases lying between them. This CDR3 reads CASSEPLNQETQYF. DNA of the CDR3: TGTGCCAGCAGCGAACCCCTCAACCAAGAGACCCAGTACTTC.